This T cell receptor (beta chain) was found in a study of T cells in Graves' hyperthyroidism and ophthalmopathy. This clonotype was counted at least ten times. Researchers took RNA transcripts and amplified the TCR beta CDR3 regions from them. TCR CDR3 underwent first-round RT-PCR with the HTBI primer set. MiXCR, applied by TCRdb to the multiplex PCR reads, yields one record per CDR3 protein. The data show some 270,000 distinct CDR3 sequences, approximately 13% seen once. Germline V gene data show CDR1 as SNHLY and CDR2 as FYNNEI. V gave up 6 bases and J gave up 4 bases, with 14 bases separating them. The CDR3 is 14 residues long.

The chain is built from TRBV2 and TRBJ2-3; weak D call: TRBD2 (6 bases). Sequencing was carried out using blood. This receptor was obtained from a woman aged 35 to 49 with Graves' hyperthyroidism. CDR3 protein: CASSPGLHPDTQYF. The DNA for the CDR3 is TGTGCCAGCAGCCCGGGACTCCACCCAGATACGCAGTATTTT.